The T cell receptor (beta chain) described here comes from a study of cytomegalovirus exposure and HLA in healthy donors. Only in-frame clones appear in the TCRdb table, and some are missing; sequencing was by immunoSEQ multiplex PCR. The table lists 90,000 to 130,000 clones, about 92% of them singletons, with 1.5% to 2% in the top ten. A word on this clone: Its antigen is as yet unknown.

CDR1 is SGHNT and CDR2 is YYREEE in the germline V gene (reference sequence). The CDR3 loop spans 15 amino acids. The V and J ends lost 4 bases and 0 bases respectively, with 10 bases between them. Study-level results: In a later analysis, first-cohort TCR clusters were found to tend to co-occur in the roughly 120 validation repertoires.

The sequence was collected from a woman aged 18-29 years in good health and CMV-seronegative. This chain uses TRBV5-4 with TRBJ1-4, with D possibly being TRBD1 (5 bases). Sequencing was carried out using PBMCs. DNA for the CDR3: TGTGCCAGCAGCCTAGACAGTACAACTAATGAAAAACTGTTTTTT. Its protein is CASSLDSTTNEKLFF. Complete variable domain (other parts from reference TRBV5-4 and TRBJ1-4): ETGVTQSPTHLIKTRGQQVTLRCSSQSGHNTVSWYQQALGQGPQFIFQYYREEENGRGNFPPRFSGLQFPNYSSELNVNALELDDSALYLCASSLDSTTNEKLFFGSGTQLSVL.